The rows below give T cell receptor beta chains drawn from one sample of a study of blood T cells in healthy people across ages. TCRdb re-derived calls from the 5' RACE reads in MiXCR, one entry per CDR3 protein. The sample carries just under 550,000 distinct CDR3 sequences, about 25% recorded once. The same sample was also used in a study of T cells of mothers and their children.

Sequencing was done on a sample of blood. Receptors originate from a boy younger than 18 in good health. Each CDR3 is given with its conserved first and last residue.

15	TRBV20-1	CSAREGGRGTYEQYF
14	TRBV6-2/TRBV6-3	CASSYSSAYNEQFF
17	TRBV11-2	CASSPKPTSIVYNEQFF
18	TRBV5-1	CASSLVGLGGDSNQPQHF
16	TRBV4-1	CASSQGFGGYKDTQYF
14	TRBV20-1	CSAPIRAEKNIQYF
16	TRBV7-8	CASSLGASGRTGELFF
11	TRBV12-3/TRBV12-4	CASSVFGELFF
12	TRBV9	CASKGTNYGYTF
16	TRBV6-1	CASKGQTFDGPGELFF
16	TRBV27	CASSSYQGANTGELFF
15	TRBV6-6	CASRTRQDSNQPQHF
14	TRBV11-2	CASSFERVRETQYF
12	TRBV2	CATLSGANVLTF
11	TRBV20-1	CSARRTVLYTF
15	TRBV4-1	CASSQDPAAKETQYF
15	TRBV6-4	CASSDGVGLTDTQYF
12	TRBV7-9	CASSLAKETQYF
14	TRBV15	CATSGTGPNQPQHF
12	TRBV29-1	CSVTDREETQYF
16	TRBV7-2	CASKLAGGPSTDTQYF
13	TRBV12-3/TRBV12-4	CASSLSENQPQHF
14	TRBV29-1	CSVTSGQGPGEQYF
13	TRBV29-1	CSAAPGHGNGYTF
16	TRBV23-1	CASSLRDRGRVSPLHF
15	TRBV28	CASSFRGRRNNEQFF
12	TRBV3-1	CASSQGTSKGLF
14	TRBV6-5	CASRLTSGGYEQFF
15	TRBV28	CASRRGGGTYNEQFF
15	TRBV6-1	CASSEVVPTNEKLFF
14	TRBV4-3	CASSQGGLAETQYF
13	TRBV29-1	CSVEDILTGELFF
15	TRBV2	CASSPRGGLPDTQYF
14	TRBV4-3	CASSQDRQGNGYTF
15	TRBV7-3	CASSPRRTQKETQYF
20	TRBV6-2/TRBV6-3	CASTPLGKWPDGLANTEAFF
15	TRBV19	CASSTIPSGYNEQFF
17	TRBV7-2	CASSLQGWQSSYNEQFF
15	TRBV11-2	CASSSRGDYSYEQYF
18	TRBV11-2	CASSLVPPAGAGTDTQYF
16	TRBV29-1	CSVHGLAGGSYNEQFF
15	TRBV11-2	CASSTPGLEILRQFF
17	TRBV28	CASSRLGSGVDTGELFF
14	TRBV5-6	CASSLGRNTYGYTF
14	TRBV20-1	CSARDSGINEKLFF
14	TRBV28	CASSVDDAVYGYTF